This T cell receptor beta chain was sequenced during a study of shared clonotypes between healthy human individuals. Whole-study results and caveats: All-four-donor shared clonotypes had higher generation probabilities than non-shared clonotypes did. A generally larger estimated richness was seen in naive subsets than in memory subsets.

Libraries were prepared by immunoSEQ multiplex PCR; TCRdb keeps only in-frame clonotypes and omits some of them. The sample gives roughly 2,000,000 clones, around 93% of which show up once; less than 2% is in the top ten. Germline V gene lookup returns CDR1 MGHRA and CDR2 YSYEKL. Losses at the gene ends were 4 bases for V and 0 bases for J; bases not matched to a gene: 11. The CDR3 loop spans 18 amino acids. Cells designated naive CD8 were CD45RO-negative and were positively selected for CCR7, with terminally differentiated effector memory CD45RA+ cells excluded. About this clone itself: Its antigen is undetermined.

This chain joins TRBV4-1 and TRBJ2-4; 8 nucleotides line up with TRBD1. Sequencing was performed on naive CD8+ T cells from PBMCs. This TCR derives from a man younger than 30 in good health. Some clones in this sample may be carry-over from other donors' samples. The CDR3 nucleotides read TGCGCCAGCAGCCCGGGCCCGGACAGGGTACTAGCCAAAAACATTCAGTACTTC. Amino acid sequence: CASSPGPDRVLAKNIQYF.